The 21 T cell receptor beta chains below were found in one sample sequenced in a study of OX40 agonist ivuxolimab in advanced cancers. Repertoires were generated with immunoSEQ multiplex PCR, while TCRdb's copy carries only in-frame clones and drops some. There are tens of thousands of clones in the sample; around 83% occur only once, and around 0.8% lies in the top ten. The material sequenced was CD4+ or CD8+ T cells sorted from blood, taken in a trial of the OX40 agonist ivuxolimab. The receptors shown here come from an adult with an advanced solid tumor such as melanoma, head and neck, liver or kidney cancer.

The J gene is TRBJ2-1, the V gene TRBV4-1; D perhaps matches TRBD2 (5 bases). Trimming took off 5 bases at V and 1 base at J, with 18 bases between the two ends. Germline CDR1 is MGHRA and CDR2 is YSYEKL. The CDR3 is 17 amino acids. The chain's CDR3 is CASSSQTTPGSYNEQFF. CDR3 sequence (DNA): TGCGCCAGCAGCTCCCAGACAACCCCGGGGTCCTACAATGAGCAGTTCTTC.

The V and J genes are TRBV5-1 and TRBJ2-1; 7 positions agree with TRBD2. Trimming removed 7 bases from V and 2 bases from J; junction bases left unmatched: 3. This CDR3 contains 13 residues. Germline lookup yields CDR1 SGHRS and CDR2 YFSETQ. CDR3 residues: CASRGDTYNEQFF. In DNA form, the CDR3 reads TGCGCCAGCCGGGGGGATACCTACAATGAGCAGTTCTTC. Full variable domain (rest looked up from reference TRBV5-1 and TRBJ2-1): KAGVTQTPRYLIKTRGQQVTLSCSPISGHRSVSWYQQTPGQGLQFLFEYFSETQRNKGNFPGRFSGRQFSNSRSEMNVSTLELGDSALYLCASRGDTYNEQFFGPGTRLTVL.

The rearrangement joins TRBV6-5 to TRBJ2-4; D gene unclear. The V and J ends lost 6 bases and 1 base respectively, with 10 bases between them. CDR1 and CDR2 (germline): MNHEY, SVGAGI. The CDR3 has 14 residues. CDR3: CASSPAGAKNIQYF. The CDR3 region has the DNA TGTGCCAGCAGCCCAGCCGGGGCCAAAAACATTCAGTACTTC.

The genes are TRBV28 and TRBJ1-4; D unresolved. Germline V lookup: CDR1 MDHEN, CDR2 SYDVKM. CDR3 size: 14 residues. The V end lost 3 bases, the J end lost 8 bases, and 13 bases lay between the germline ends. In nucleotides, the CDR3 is TGTGCCAGCAGTTTGACGACCCTTGGGGAAAAACTGTTTTTT. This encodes CASSLTTLGEKLFF.

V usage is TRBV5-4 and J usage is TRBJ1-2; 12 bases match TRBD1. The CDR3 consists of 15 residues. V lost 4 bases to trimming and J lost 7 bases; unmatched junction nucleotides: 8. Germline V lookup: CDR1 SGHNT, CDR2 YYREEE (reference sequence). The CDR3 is CASSAAGTGGFGYTF. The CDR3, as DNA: TGTGCCAGCAGCGCAGCCGGGACAGGGGGCTTTGGCTACACCTTC.

This chain's CDR3 is CSVSTGNTEAFF. The CDR3 DNA sequence: TGCAGCGTTTCGACAGGGAACACTGAAGCTTTCTTT. The chain uses TRBV29-1 and TRBJ1-1; tentatively, D is TRBD1 (6 bases). Germline CDR1 and CDR2: SQVTM and ANQGSEA. The length of the CDR3 is 12 residues. Trimming pared 5 bases from V and 1 base from J, leaving 8 bases between.

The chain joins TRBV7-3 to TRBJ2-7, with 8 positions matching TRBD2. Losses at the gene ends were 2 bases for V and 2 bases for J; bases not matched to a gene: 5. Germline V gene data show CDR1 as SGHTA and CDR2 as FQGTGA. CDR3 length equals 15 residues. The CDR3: CASSLHGGGTYEQYF. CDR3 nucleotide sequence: TGTGCCAGCAGCTTACACGGCGGGGGGACCTACGAGCAGTACTTC.

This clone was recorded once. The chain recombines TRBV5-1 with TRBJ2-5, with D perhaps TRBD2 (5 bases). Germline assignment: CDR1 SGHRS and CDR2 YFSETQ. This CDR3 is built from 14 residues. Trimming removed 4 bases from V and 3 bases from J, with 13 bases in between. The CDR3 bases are TGCGCCAGCAGCGGGGTCATCGGGAAAGAGACCCAGTACTTC. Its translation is CASSGVIGKETQYF. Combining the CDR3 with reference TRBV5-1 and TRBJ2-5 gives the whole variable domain KAGVTQTPRYLIKTRGQQVTLSCSPISGHRSVSWYQQTPGQGLQFLFEYFSETQRNKGNFPGRFSGRQFSNSRSEMNVSTLELGDSALYLCASSGVIGKETQYFGPGTRLLVL.

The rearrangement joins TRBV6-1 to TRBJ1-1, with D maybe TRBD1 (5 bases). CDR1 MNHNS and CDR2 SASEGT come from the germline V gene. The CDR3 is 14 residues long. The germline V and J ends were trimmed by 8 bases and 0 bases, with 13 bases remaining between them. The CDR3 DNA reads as TGTGCCAGCCTACTTGAGACAGTGAACACTGAAGCTTTCTTT. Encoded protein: CASLLETVNTEAFF.

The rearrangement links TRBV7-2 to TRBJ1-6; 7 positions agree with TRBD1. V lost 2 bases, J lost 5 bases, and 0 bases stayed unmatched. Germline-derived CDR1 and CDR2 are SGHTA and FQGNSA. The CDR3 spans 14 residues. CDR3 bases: TGTGCCAGCAGCTTACAGGGGGATAATTCACCCCTCCACTTT. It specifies CASSLQGDNSPLHF.

The CDR3 protein is CASGTSQETQYF. As DNA, the CDR3 is TGTGCTAGTGGGACTAGCCAAGAGACCCAGTACTTC. J is TRBJ2-5 and V is TRBV12-5, with D possibly TRBD2 on 6 matching bases. Trimming took 6 bases from V and 1 from J, leaving 6 bases between them. Per the germline V gene, CDR1 is LGHNT and CDR2 is FRNRAP. CDR3 length equals 12 residues.

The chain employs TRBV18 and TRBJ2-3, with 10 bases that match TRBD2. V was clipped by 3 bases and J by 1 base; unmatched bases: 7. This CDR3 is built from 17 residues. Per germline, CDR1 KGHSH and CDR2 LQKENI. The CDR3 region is CASSPPSSGRGTDTQYF. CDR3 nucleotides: TGTGCCAGCTCACCTCCTTCCAGCGGGAGGGGCACAGATACGCAGTATTTT.

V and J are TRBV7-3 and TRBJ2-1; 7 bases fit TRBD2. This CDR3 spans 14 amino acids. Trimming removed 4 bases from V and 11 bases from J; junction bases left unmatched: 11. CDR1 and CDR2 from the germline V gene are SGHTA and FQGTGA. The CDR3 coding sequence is TGTGCCAGCAGCTCCGGGACTACCGGCGAGAAGCAGTTCTTC. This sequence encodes CASSSGTTGEKQFF.

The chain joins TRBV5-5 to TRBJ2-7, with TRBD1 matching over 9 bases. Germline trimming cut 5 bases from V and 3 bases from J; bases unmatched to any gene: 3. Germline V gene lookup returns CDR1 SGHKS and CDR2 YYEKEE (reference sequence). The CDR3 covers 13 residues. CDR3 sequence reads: CASSWTGDYEQYF. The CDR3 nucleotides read TGTGCCAGCAGTTGGACAGGGGACTACGAGCAGTACTTC.

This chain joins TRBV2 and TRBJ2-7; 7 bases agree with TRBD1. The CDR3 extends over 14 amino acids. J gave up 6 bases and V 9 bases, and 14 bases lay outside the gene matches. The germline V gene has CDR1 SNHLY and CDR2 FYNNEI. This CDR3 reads CASRQGRRGSEQYF. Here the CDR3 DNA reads TGTGCCAGTAGACAGGGCCGCCGAGGGAGCGAGCAGTACTTC.

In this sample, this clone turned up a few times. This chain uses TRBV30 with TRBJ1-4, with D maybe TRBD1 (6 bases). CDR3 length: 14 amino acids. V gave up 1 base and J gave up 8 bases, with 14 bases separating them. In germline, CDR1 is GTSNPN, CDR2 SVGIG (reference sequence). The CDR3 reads CAWSETGLKEKLFF. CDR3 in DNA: TGTGCCTGGAGTGAAACAGGGCTGAAAGAAAAACTGTTTTTT.

CDR3 loop: CASSPQQGLFGEQFF. The CDR3 DNA is TGTGCCAGCTCACCACAACAGGGTTTGTTTGGTGAGCAGTTCTTC. V gene TRBV18 combines with J gene TRBJ2-1; D possibly corresponds to TRBD1 (6 bases). V lost 1 base, J lost 9 bases, and 16 bases lay in between. In germline, CDR1 is KGHSH, CDR2 LQKENI. The CDR3 covers 15 residues.

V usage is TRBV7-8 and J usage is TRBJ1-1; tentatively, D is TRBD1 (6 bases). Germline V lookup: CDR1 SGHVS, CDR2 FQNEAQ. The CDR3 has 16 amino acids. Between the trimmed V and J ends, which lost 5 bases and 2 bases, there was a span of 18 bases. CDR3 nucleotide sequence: TGTGCCAGCAGCCAAGCCGGGACACTTTCTAACACTGAAGCTTTCTTT. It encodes CASSQAGTLSNTEAFF.

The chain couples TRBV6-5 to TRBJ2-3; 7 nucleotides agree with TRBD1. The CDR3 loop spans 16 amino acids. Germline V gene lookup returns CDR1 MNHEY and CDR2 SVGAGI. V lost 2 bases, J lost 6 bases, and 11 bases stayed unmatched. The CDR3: CASSYRRDSLKDTQYF. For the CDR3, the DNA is TGTGCCAGCAGTTACCGACGGGACAGCCTCAAGGATACGCAGTATTTT.

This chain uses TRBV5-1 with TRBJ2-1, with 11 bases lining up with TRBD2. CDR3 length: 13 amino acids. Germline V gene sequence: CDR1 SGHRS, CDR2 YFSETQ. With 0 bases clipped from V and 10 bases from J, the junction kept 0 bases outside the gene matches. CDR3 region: CASSLGLAGEQFF. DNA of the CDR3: TGCGCCAGCAGCTTGGGACTAGCGGGAGAGCAGTTCTTC.

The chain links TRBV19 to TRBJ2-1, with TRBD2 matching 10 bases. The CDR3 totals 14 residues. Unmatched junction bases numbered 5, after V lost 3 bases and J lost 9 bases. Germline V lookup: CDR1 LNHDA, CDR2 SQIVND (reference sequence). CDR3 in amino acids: CASSMEIAGGEQFF. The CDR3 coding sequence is TGTGCCAGTAGTATGGAAATAGCGGGGGGTGAGCAGTTCTTC.